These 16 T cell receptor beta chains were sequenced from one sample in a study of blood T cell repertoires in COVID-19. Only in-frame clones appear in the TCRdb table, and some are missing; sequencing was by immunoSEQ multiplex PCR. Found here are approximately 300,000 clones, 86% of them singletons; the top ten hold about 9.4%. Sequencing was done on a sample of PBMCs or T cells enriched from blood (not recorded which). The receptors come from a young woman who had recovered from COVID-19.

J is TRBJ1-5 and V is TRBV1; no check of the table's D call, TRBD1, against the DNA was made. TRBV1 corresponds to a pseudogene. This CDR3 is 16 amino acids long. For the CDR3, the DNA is TGCACCAGCAGCCAAGCATCGCAGAATAGCAATCAGCCCCAGCATTTT. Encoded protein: CTSSQASQNSNQPQHF.

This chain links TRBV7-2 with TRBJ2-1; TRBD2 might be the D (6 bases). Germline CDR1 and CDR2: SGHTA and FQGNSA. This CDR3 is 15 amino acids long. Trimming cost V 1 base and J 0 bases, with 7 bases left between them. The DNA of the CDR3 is TGTGCCAGCAGCTTAGGGACTACCTCCTACAATGAGCAGTTCTTC. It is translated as CASSLGTTSYNEQFF. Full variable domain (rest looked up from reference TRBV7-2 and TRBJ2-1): GAGVSQSPSNKVTEKGKDVELRCDPISGHTALYWYRQSLGQGLEFLIYFQGNSAPDKSGLPSDRFSAERTGGSVSTLTIQRTQQEDSAVYLCASSLGTTSYNEQFFGPGTRLTVL.

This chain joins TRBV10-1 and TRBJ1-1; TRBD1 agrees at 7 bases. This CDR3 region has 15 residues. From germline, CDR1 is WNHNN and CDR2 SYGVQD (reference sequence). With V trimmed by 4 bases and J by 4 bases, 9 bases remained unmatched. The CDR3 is CASSGRRGRITEAFF. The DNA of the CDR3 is TGCGCCAGCAGTGGGCGAAGGGGGCGGATCACTGAAGCTTTCTTT.

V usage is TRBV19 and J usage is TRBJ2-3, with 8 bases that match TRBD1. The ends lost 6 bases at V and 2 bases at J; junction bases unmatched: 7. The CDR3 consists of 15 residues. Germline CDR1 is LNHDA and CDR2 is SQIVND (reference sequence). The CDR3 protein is CASRAGTGYTDTQYF. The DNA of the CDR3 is TGTGCCAGTAGGGCCGGGACAGGATACACAGATACGCAGTATTTT.

Here the CDR3 reads CASSPWNTGELFF. The DNA for the CDR3 is TGTGCCAGCAGCCCCTGGAACACCGGGGAGCTGTTTTTT. The chain carries TRBV6-5 and TRBJ2-2; D gene ambiguous. V was trimmed by 6 bases and J by 1 base, leaving 6 bases between them. Germline V gene lookup returns CDR1 MNHEY and CDR2 SVGAGI. The CDR3 spans 13 residues.

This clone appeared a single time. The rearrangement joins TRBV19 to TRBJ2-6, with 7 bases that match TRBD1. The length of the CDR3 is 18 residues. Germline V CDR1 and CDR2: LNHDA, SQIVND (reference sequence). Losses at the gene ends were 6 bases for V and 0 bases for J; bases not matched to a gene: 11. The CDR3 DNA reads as TGTGCCAGTAGGGCCGGACAGGCCCGTAGCTCTGGGGCCAACGTCCTGACTTTC. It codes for CASRAGQARSSGANVLTF.

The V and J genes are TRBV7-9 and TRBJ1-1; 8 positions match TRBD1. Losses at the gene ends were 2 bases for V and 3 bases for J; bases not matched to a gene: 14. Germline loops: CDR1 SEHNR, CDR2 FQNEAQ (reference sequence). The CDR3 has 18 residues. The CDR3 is CASSLLHIWTGRYTEAFF. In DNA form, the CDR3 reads TGTGCCAGCAGCTTACTACATATTTGGACAGGGCGGTACACTGAAGCTTTCTTT.

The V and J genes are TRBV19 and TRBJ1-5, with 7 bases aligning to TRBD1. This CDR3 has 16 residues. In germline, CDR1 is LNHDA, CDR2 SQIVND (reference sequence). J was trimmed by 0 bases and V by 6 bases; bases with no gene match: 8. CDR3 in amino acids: CASRTKQGNSNQPQHF. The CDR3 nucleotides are TGTGCCAGTAGGACAAAACAGGGGAATAGCAATCAGCCCCAGCATTTT.

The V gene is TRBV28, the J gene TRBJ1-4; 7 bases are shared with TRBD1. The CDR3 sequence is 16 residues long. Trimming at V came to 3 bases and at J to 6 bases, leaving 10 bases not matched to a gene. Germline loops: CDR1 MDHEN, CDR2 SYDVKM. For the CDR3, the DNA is TGTGCCAGCAGTTTTATTAAAGGGGGCGTTCATGAAAAACTGTTTTTT. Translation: CASSFIKGGVHEKLFF.

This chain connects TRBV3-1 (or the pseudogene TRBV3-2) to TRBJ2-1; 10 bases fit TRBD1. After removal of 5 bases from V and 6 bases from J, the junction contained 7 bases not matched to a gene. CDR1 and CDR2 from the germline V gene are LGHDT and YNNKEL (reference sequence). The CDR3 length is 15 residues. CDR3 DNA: TGTGCCAGCAGCTACTCCGGGACAGGGGCCAATGAGCAGTTCTTC. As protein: CASSYSGTGANEQFF.

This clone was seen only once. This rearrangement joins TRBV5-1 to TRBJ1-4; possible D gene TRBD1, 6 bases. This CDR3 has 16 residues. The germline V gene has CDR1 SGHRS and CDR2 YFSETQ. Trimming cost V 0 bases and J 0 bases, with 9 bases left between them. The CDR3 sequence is CASSLAGTTTNEKLFF. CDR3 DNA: TGCGCCAGCAGCTTGGCTGGGACAACAACTAATGAAAAACTGTTTTTT.

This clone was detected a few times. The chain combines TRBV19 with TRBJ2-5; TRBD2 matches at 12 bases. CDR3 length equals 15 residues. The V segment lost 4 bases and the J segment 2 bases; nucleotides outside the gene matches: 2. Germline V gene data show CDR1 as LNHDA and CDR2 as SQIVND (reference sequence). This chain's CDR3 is CASSRTSGDQETQYF. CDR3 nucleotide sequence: TGTGCCAGTAGTAGGACTAGCGGGGATCAAGAGACCCAGTACTTC. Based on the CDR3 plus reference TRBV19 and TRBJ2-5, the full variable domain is DGGITQSPKYLFRKEGQNVTLSCEQNLNHDAMYWYRQDPGQGLRLIYYSQIVNDFQKGDIAEGYSVSREKKESFPLTVTSAQKNPTAFYLCASSRTSGDQETQYFGPGTRLLVL.

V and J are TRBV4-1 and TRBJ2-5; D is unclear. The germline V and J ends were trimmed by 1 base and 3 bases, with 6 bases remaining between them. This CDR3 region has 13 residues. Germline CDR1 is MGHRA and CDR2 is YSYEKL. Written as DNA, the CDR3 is TGCGCCAGCAGCCAAGCCCAAAAAGAGACCCAGTACTTC. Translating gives CASSQAQKETQYF.

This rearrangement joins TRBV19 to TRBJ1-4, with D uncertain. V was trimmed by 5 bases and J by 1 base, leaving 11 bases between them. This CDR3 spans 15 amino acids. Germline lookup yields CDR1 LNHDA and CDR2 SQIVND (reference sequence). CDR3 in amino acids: CASSVSGETNEKLFF. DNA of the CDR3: TGTGCCAGTAGTGTCAGTGGAGAAACTAATGAAAAACTGTTTTTT.

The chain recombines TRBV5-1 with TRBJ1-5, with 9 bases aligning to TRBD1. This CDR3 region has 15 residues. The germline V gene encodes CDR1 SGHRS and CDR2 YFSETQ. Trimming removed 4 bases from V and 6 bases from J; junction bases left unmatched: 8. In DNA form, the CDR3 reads TGCGCCAGCAGCCCAACAGGGGGCCGGGGTCAGCCCCAGCATTTT. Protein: CASSPTGGRGQPQHF.

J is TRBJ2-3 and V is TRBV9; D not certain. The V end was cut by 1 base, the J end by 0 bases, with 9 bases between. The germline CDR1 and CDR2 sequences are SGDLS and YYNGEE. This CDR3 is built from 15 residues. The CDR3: CASSVKDGSTDTQYF. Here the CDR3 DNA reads TGTGCCAGCAGCGTAAAAGACGGGAGCACAGATACGCAGTATTTT. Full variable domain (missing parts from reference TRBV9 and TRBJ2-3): DSGVTQTPKHLITATGQRVTLRCSPRSGDLSVYWYQQSLDQGLQFLIQYYNGEERAKGNILERFSAQQFPDLHSELNLSSLELGDSALYFCASSVKDGSTDTQYFGPGTRLTVL.